These 29 T cell receptor beta chains share one sample of origin, sequenced in a study of cytomegalovirus exposure and HLA in healthy donors (dated by TCRdb to about 2017). The protocol used for the library was the immunoSEQ multiplex PCR assay. A mixture of 60 forward primers for TCR Vbeta segments and 13 reverse primers for TCR Jbeta segments was used in the multiplex PCR. Here the immuneACCESS table is served through TCRdb, limited to in-frame sequences with V and J called. Missing clones are a known gap in these copies; in checked studies unresolved V genes cover under half, and the rest lacks a known reason. Within this sample are approximately 210,000 clones, with over 75% of them counted one time only. Less than 2% of the sample lies in the top ten. Sample: PBMCs. The receptor set was obtained from a male donor in good health and CMV-seronegative.

The chain joins TRBV19 to TRBJ2-3; D remains ambiguous. CDR1 is LNHDA, CDR2 SQIVND, per germline (reference sequence). The CDR3 is made up of 15 amino acids. The V gene lost 1 base and the J gene lost 0 bases, with 8 bases spanning the gap. DNA for the CDR3: TGTGCCAGTAGTATAGCGGTCCCCAGCACAGATACGCAGTATTTT. This gives the protein CASSIAVPSTDTQYF.

This chain joins TRBV18 and TRBJ1-4, with 7 nucleotides matching TRBD1. The CDR3 length is 18 residues. CDR1 and CDR2 (germline): KGHSH, LQKENI. Trimming at V came to 2 bases and at J to 4 bases, leaving 13 bases not matched to a gene. The CDR3: CASSPAGTALAGNEKLFF. In DNA form, the CDR3 reads TGTGCCAGCTCACCAGCCGGGACAGCCCTCGCCGGTAATGAAAAACTGTTTTTT.

The V gene is TRBV2, the J gene TRBJ2-5; TRBD1 agrees at 12 bases. CDR1 is SNHLY and CDR2 is FYNNEI in the germline V gene. The CDR3 is 13 amino acids. V shed 8 bases, J shed 11 bases, and the junction held 9 bases outside the gene matches. This CDR3 is CASLGQGAREQYF. The DNA for the CDR3 is TGTGCCAGCCTGGGACAGGGGGCGCGGGAGCAGTACTTC.

The chain links TRBV6-5 to TRBJ2-7; 9 bases fit TRBD1. V gave up 8 bases and J gave up 6 bases; unmatched junction bases: 5. Germline V gene lookup returns CDR1 MNHEY and CDR2 SVGAGI. The CDR3 is 12 amino acids. CDR3 loop: CASVGQGLEQYF. The CDR3 DNA is TGTGCCAGCGTGGGACAGGGACTCGAGCAGTACTTC.

The chain is built from TRBV5-5 and TRBJ2-7, with no clear D. CDR1 is SGHKS, CDR2 YYEKEE, per germline (reference sequence). This CDR3 has 12 amino acids. Deletions cut 3 bases from V and 4 bases from J, with 8 bases between. This CDR3 is CASSSKQYEQYF. The CDR3 DNA sequence: TGTGCCAGCAGCTCCAAACAGTACGAGCAGTACTTC. Based on the CDR3 plus reference TRBV5-5 and TRBJ2-7, the full variable domain is DAGVTQSPTHLIKTRGQQVTLRCSPISGHKSVSWYQQVLGQGPQFIFQYYEKEERGRGNFPDRFSARQFPNYSSELNVNALLLGDSALYLCASSSKQYEQYFGPGTRLTVT.

This chain connects TRBV18 to TRBJ2-5, with a weak D call TRBD1 (5 bases). This CDR3 contains 15 residues. CDR1 KGHSH and CDR2 LQKENI come from the germline V gene. The V gene lost 2 bases and the J gene lost 6 bases, with 16 bases spanning the gap. The CDR3 region is CASSPMGQGLQTQYF. For the CDR3, the DNA is TGTGCCAGCTCACCAATGGGGCAAGGGTTGCAGACCCAGTACTTC.

The genes are TRBV6-5 and TRBJ2-1; 10 bases agree with TRBD2. Germline V CDR1 and CDR2: MNHEY, SVGAGI. V dropped 2 bases and J dropped 9; count of bases not matched to a gene: 4. This CDR3 is 14 amino acids long. For the CDR3, the DNA is TGTGCCAGCAGTTACGACAGACTAGCGGGTGAGCAGTTCTTC. Translation gives CASSYDRLAGEQFF.

Written as DNA, the CDR3 is TGTGCCAGTAGTATAGCGGGGACAGGAGTTTCGGGGGCCAACGTCCTGACTTTC. Its protein product is CASSIAGTGVSGANVLTF. V is TRBV19 and J is TRBJ2-6; 8 positions agree with TRBD1. V shed 1 base, J shed 4 bases, and the junction held 9 bases outside the gene matches. This CDR3 contains 18 residues. Looked up from germline, CDR1 is LNHDA and CDR2 is SQIVND (reference sequence).

The chain carries TRBV5-1 and TRBJ2-7, with D maybe TRBD2 (6 bases). Germline loops: CDR1 SGHRS, CDR2 YFSETQ. Trimming shortened V by 5 bases and J by 3 bases, and 18 bases separated the two germline ends. The CDR3 loop spans 15 amino acids. Here the CDR3 reads CASRPPGRGNYEQYF. CDR3 in DNA: TGCGCCAGCAGGCCCCCGGGACGGGGGAACTACGAGCAGTACTTC.

The gene calls are TRBV7-2 and TRBJ1-1; D is ambiguous. The CDR3 is made up of 15 amino acids. The V gene's germline CDR1 is SGHTA and CDR2 FQGNSA. V lost 5 bases and J 0 bases, leaving 13 bases between the germline ends. The DNA of the CDR3 is TGTGCCAGCAGCCGGGAGGGAAGCGTGAACACTGAAGCTTTCTTT. Protein sequence: CASSREGSVNTEAFF. The entire variable domain, with the rest obtained from reference TRBV7-2 and TRBJ1-1, is as follows: GAGVSQSPSNKVTEKGKDVELRCDPISGHTALYWYRQSLGQGLEFLIYFQGNSAPDKSGLPSDRFSAERTGGSVSTLTIQRTQQEDSAVYLCASSREGSVNTEAFFGQGTRLTVV.

The V and J genes are TRBV27 and TRBJ2-3; D is unclear. This CDR3 is built from 14 residues. Germline CDR1 MNHEY, CDR2 SMNVEV (reference sequence). Between the trimmed V and J ends, which lost 2 bases and 4 bases, there was a span of 10 bases. The CDR3 sequence: CASSLEARADTQYF. The DNA of the CDR3 is TGTGCCAGCAGTTTAGAGGCTCGGGCAGATACGCAGTATTTT.

The rearrangement uses TRBV5-4 and TRBJ2-2, with TRBD1 as a possible D gene (6 bases). Trimming removed 4 bases from V and 4 bases from J, with 11 bases in between. Looked up from germline, CDR1 is SGHNT and CDR2 is YYREEE (reference sequence). This CDR3 contains 14 residues. This CDR3 reads CASSTDSFTGELFF. Written as DNA, the CDR3 is TGTGCCAGCAGCACGGACAGTTTCACCGGGGAGCTGTTTTTT.

The gene calls are TRBV11-2 and TRBJ2-7; 11 bases are a match to TRBD2. The CDR3 runs to 16 residues. CDR1 is SGHAT and CDR2 is FQNNGV in the germline V gene. V shed 3 bases and J 0 bases; nucleotides not matched to a gene: 4. This CDR3 is CASSFGTSGISYEQYF. The CDR3 region has the DNA TGTGCCAGCAGCTTTGGGACTAGCGGAATCTCCTACGAGCAGTACTTC.

This clone was observed a single time. The rearrangement links TRBV19 to TRBJ2-7; perhaps TRBD1 as D (5 bases). CDR3 size: 15 residues. Germline-derived CDR1 and CDR2 are LNHDA and SQIVND (reference sequence). V was pared by 1 base and J by 2 bases, with 12 bases between. CDR3 sequence reads: CASSIAPGITYEQYF. The CDR3 DNA reads as TGTGCCAGTAGTATAGCCCCAGGGATTACCTACGAGCAGTACTTC.

This rearrangement joins TRBV27 to TRBJ2-5; 8 positions agree with TRBD2. This CDR3 contains 14 residues. V dropped 3 bases and J dropped 4; count of bases not matched to a gene: 4. Germline V gives CDR1 MNHEY, CDR2 SMNVEV (reference sequence). The CDR3 loop reads CASSLVAGSETQYF. The CDR3 DNA reads TGTGCCAGCAGTTTGGTAGCGGGGTCAGAGACCCAGTACTTC.

This chain links TRBV6-5 with TRBJ1-6; D not resolved. CDR3 length: 16 residues. Germline V CDR1 and CDR2: MNHEY, SVGAGI. The germline V and J ends were trimmed by 1 base and 0 bases, with 7 bases remaining between them. CDR3 sequence (DNA): TGTGCCAGCAGTTACTTTCGGAGCTCCTATAATTCACCCCTCCACTTT. It codes for CASSYFRSSYNSPLHF.

This chain connects TRBV25-1 to TRBJ1-2; 11 positions match TRBD1. The germline gives CDR1 MGHDK, CDR2 SYGVNS. With 1 base clipped from V and 14 bases from J, the junction kept 3 bases outside the gene matches. This CDR3 region has 12 residues. Written as DNA, the CDR3 is TGTGCCAGCAGTGAATCGGACAGGGGGCAAACCTTC. It encodes CASSESDRGQTF.

J is TRBJ2-3 and V is TRBV7-2; the match to TRBD2 covers 8 bases. The CDR3 is made up of 15 amino acids. CDR1 and CDR2 from the germline V gene are SGHTA and FQGNSA. V trimming: 5 bases; J trimming: 3 bases; junction bases outside the gene matches: 7. The CDR3 nucleotides read TGTGCCAGCAGCCCACGGGGGGGCAAGACAGATACGCAGTATTTT. This gives the protein CASSPRGGKTDTQYF.

This chain's CDR3 is CASSLDRYAYNYGYTF. The CDR3, as DNA: TGTGCCAGCAGCTTAGATAGATATGCGTATAACTATGGCTACACCTTC. The V gene is TRBV11-2, the J gene TRBJ1-2; D not certain. Germline CDR1 and CDR2: SGHAT and FQNNGV. CDR3 length equals 16 residues. Trimming stripped 0 bases from V and 1 base from J, with 12 bases between.

The chain is built from TRBV9 and TRBJ1-4; no reliable D call. The V end was cut by 2 bases, the J end by 3 bases, with 17 bases between. The CDR3 loop spans 17 amino acids. Germline V gene lookup returns CDR1 SGDLS and CDR2 YYNGEE. The CDR3 is CASSVGGLGGPNEKLFF. The DNA of the CDR3 is TGTGCCAGCAGCGTGGGAGGCCTAGGAGGTCCTAATGAAAAACTGTTTTTT.

V is TRBV20-1 and J is TRBJ1-2; D remains unclear. The V end lost 6 bases, the J end lost 11 bases, and 13 bases lay between the germline ends. Germline values: CDR1 DFQATT, CDR2 SNEGSKA (reference sequence). The CDR3 is 10 residues long. DNA of the CDR3: TGCAGTGCAGAGGCAGACCTTTACACCTTC. Protein product: CSAEADLYTF.

The J gene is TRBJ2-7, the V gene TRBV5-1, with 13 positions matching TRBD2. The CDR3 spans 15 residues. CDR1 is SGHRS and CDR2 is YFSETQ in the germline V gene. J gave up 3 bases and V 4 bases, and 4 bases lay outside the gene matches. CDR3 in amino acids: CASSLLAGGDYEQYF. In DNA form, the CDR3 reads TGCGCCAGCAGCCTACTAGCGGGGGGGGACTACGAGCAGTACTTC.

V and J are TRBV19 and TRBJ1-2, with D possibly matching TRBD1 (6 bases). The CDR3 loop spans 13 amino acids. Per germline, CDR1 LNHDA and CDR2 SQIVND (reference sequence). V lost 10 bases and J lost 5, with 17 bases in between. DNA of the CDR3: TGTGCCACCTCTTACGGACAGATGTATGGCTACACCTTC. Translated: CATSYGQMYGYTF.

The chain couples TRBV7-8 to TRBJ1-3; no firm D call. V lost 1 base and J lost 0, with 10 bases in between. The CDR3 loop spans 16 amino acids. CDR1 is SGHVS, CDR2 FQNEAQ, per germline. In nucleotides, the CDR3 is TGTGCCAGCAGCTTAGTTCGGGAAGGCTCTGGAAACACCATATATTTT. The encoded protein is CASSLVREGSGNTIYF.

The J gene is TRBJ2-5, the V gene TRBV5-4; D may be TRBD1 (6 bases). The CDR3 length is 13 residues. CDR1 and CDR2 (germline): SGHNT, YYREEE (reference sequence). V lost 2 bases and J lost 4, with 9 bases in between. CDR3 DNA: TGTGCCAGCAGCTTCGGGACATCAGAGACCCAGTACTTC. Protein product: CASSFGTSETQYF.

V is TRBV9 and J is TRBJ2-7; maybe TRBD2 (5 bases). Germline CDR1 reads SGDLS; CDR2 reads YYNGEE. CDR3 size: 13 residues. V lost 4 bases and J 0 bases, leaving 8 bases between the germline ends. The CDR3 nucleotides read TGTGCCAGCAGCCCGGGGAGCTCCTACGAGCAGTACTTC. Amino acids: CASSPGSSYEQYF.

This clone was picked up one time. The J gene is TRBJ2-5, the V gene TRBV27; 7 bases match TRBD1. The J call is uncertain, as TRBJ2-7 better fits the DNA end. The germline CDR1 and CDR2 sequences are MNHEY and SMNVEV (reference sequence). There are 13 residues in the CDR3. The CDR3 region is CASSIGTVYEQYF. CDR3 coding DNA: TGTGCCAGCAGCATCGGGACAGTGTACGAGCAGTACTTC.

The V and J genes are TRBV27 and TRBJ2-7; weak D call: TRBD1 (5 bases). Per germline, CDR1 MNHEY and CDR2 SMNVEV (reference sequence). The length of the CDR3 is 15 residues. V lost 2 bases and J 3 bases, leaving 14 bases between the germline ends. The CDR3 DNA is TGTGCCAGCAGTTTACGGGCAGGGAACAACTACGAGCAGTACTTC. Translating gives CASSLRAGNNYEQYF.

V usage is TRBV5-8 and J usage is TRBJ2-7; 9 positions match TRBD2. The CDR3 runs to 16 residues. V shed 0 bases and J 6 bases; nucleotides not matched to a gene: 10. Per the germline V gene, CDR1 is SGHTS and CDR2 is YDEGEE. The CDR3 nucleotides are TGTGCCAGCAGCTTGGCCGGGGCGGGGGGGTCCACCGAGCAGTACTTC. Its translation is CASSLAGAGGSTEQYF.